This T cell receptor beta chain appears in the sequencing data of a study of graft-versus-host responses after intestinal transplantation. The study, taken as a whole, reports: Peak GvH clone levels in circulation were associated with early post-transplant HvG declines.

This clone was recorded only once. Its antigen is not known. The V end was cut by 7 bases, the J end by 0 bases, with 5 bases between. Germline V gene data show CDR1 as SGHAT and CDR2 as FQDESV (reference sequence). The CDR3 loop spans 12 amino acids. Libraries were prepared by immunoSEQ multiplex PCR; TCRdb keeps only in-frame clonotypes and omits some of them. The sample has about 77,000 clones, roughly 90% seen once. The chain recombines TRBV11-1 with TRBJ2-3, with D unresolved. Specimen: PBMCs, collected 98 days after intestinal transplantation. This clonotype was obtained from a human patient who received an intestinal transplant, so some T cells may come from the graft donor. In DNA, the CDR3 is TGTGCCAGCACCCATAGCACAGATACGCAGTATTTT. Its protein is CASTHSTDTQYF.